Shown below are 10 T cell receptor beta chains from a single sample sequenced in a study of T and B cells in COVID-19 patients. BIOMED2 TRB-A/B primer pools were used in multiplex TRB PCR. TCRdb used MiXCR to reprocess the multiplex PCR reads, holding one entry per CDR3 protein. This table holds more than 7,000 distinct CDR3 sequences, over 35% found once. TRB was amplified from about 240-490 ng of blood genomic DNA. The sample consisted of blood. Every receptor here comes from a human donor who had recovered from COVID-19.

The rearrangement links TRBV19 to TRBJ1-4; possibly TRBD1 for D (5 bases). Trimming pared 8 bases from V and 1 base from J, leaving 14 bases between. Germline V lookup: CDR1 LNHDA, CDR2 SQIVND (reference sequence). This CDR3 comprises 15 residues. DNA of the CDR3: TGTGCCAGTGCCGAACTCGGGGGAACTAATGAAAAACTGTTTTTT. This codes for CASAELGGTNEKLFF.

This clonotype has a handful of counts. V gene TRBV12-3 or TRBV12-4 combines with J gene TRBJ2-5, with TRBD2 matching 7 bases. The CDR3 has 14 amino acids. The V gene end was trimmed by 0 bases and the J gene end by 4 bases; junction bases not matched to a gene: 2. CDR3 amino acids: CASSLAGRGETQYF. The CDR3 DNA follows: TGTGCCAGCAGTTTAGCAGGGAGGGGAGAGACCCAGTACTTC.

This clonotype came up a few times. The V gene is TRBV19, the J gene TRBJ1-2; D gene uncertain. The CDR3 sequence is 14 residues long. Germline CDR1 reads LNHDA; CDR2 reads SQIVND (reference sequence). V lost 3 bases to trimming and J lost 4 bases, with 12 bases between them. The CDR3 reads CASSIPSRSYGYTF. As DNA, the CDR3 is TGTGCCAGTAGTATCCCCTCACGCTCCTATGGCTACACCTTC. The full variable domain, its missing parts supplied by reference TRBV19 and TRBJ1-2, is DGGITQSPKYLFRKEGQNVTLSCEQNLNHDAMYWYRQDPGQGLRLIYYSQIVNDFQKGDIAEGYSVSREKKESFPLTVTSAQKNPTAFYLCASSIPSRSYGYTFGSGTRLTVV.

The genes are TRBV29-1 and TRBJ1-5, with 7 positions matching TRBD1. Germline CDR1 reads SQVTM; CDR2 reads ANQGSEA. There are 15 residues in the CDR3. J lost 0 bases, V lost 5 bases, and 7 bases had no gene match. CDR3 sequence (DNA): TGCAGCGTTAGTTGGGGACAGACTAGCAATCAGCCCCAGCATTTT. Its translation: CSVSWGQTSNQPQHF.

The genes are TRBV6-2 or TRBV6-3 and TRBJ1-1; D gene uncertain. The CDR3 length is 14 residues. Germline V gives CDR1 MNHEY, CDR2 SVGEGT. The V and J ends lost 0 bases and 1 base respectively, with 6 bases between them. CDR3 coding DNA: TGTGCCAGCAGTTACTCTCGGCGGAACACTGAAGCTTTCTTT. It codes for CASSYSRRNTEAFF.

This clonotype was seen more than once but under ten times. V and J are TRBV11-2 and TRBJ1-2; D possibly corresponds to TRBD1 (5 bases). Trimming took 4 bases from V and 6 from J, leaving 27 bases between them. The CDR3 length is 18 residues. The V gene's germline CDR1 is SGHAT and CDR2 FQNNGV. CDR3: CASSSTRLGLTGSDGYTF. The CDR3 nucleotides read TGTGCCAGCAGCTCCACTCGGTTAGGGCTCACAGGAAGTGATGGCTACACCTTC.

This clonotype showed up just a few times. The rearrangement links TRBV10-3 to TRBJ2-3, with 12 bases identical to TRBD2. V was clipped by 7 bases and J by 6 bases; unmatched bases: 5. This CDR3 region has 14 residues. Germline assignment: CDR1 ENHRY and CDR2 SYGVKD. DNA of the CDR3: TGTGCCATCATGGCTAGCGGGGGGGGCGATACGCAGTATTTT. This gives the protein CAIMASGGGDTQYF.

A few counts support this clonotype. The V call is TRBV7-2, the J call TRBJ2-5; 7 bases agree with TRBD2. The CDR3 spans 15 residues. Germline V gives CDR1 SGHTA, CDR2 FQGNSA. The trim removed 5 bases at V and 5 bases at J, leaving 11 bases unmatched. CDR3 nucleotides: TGTGCCAGCAGCCAAAAGCGGGGCGGAGGGGAGACCCAGTACTTC. Translation gives CASSQKRGGGETQYF.

This sequence joins TRBV6-2 or TRBV6-3 and TRBJ1-5; maybe TRBD1 (5 bases). Trimming removed 5 bases at V and 4 bases at J, with 15 bases between. Germline V gives CDR1 MNHEY, CDR2 SVGEGT. The CDR3 is 15 amino acids. The CDR3 DNA reads as TGTGCCAGCAGTAGGACGGGACCGATTAATCAGCCCCAGCATTTT. Translation gives CASSRTGPINQPQHF.

The V and J genes are TRBV7-9 and TRBJ2-3; D is undetermined. The CDR3 loop spans 13 amino acids. V was clipped by 3 bases and J by 2 bases, with 6 bases between them. Germline V gene lookup returns CDR1 SEHNR and CDR2 FQNEAQ (reference sequence). The CDR3 DNA sequence: TGTGCCAGCAGCTTGCAGGTCACAGATACGCAGTATTTT. It specifies CASSLQVTDTQYF. Drawing the rest from reference TRBV7-9 and TRBJ2-3, the complete variable domain is DTGVSQNPRHKITKRGQNVTFRCDPISEHNRLYWYRQTLGQGPEFLTYFQNEAQLEKSRLLSDRFSAERPKGSFSTLEIQRTEQGDSAMYLCASSLQVTDTQYFGPGTRLTVL.